This T cell receptor beta chain appears in the sequencing data of a study of T cell repertoires in cytomegalovirus infection. Study background: CMV infection and matching HLA type were both indicated by public TCR beta signatures. The study's findings and limits: Summed frequency of public TCR beta families distinguished CMV carriers with the relevant HLA.

A word on this clonotype: Its antigen is as yet unknown.

Germline V CDR1 and CDR2: LNHDA, SQIVND (reference sequence). CDR3 size: 15 residues. J lost 10 bases, V lost 1 base, and 6 bases had no gene match. One entry per CDR3 protein, called by TCRdb with MiXCR from the reads. The table shows some 800,000 distinct CDR3 sequences, with about 30% occurring only once. This receptor was obtained from a human donor in good health (CMV status not recorded). Some clones in this sample may be carry-over from other donors' samples. The material was cultured CD8+ T cells from PBMCs, obtained from culture after CMV antigen stimulation. The chain links TRBV19 to TRBJ1-6; 8 positions match TRBD1. As DNA, the CDR3 is TGTGCCAGTAGTATAGTCGGCAGGGGGCAATCACCCCTCCACTTT. Translating it yields CASSIVGRGQSPLHF. Full variable domain (missing parts from reference TRBV19 and TRBJ1-6): DGGITQSPKYLFRKEGQNVTLSCEQNLNHDAMYWYRQDPGQGLRLIYYSQIVNDFQKGDIAEGYSVSREKKESFPLTVTSAQKNPTAFYLCASSIVGRGQSPLHFGNGTRLTVT.